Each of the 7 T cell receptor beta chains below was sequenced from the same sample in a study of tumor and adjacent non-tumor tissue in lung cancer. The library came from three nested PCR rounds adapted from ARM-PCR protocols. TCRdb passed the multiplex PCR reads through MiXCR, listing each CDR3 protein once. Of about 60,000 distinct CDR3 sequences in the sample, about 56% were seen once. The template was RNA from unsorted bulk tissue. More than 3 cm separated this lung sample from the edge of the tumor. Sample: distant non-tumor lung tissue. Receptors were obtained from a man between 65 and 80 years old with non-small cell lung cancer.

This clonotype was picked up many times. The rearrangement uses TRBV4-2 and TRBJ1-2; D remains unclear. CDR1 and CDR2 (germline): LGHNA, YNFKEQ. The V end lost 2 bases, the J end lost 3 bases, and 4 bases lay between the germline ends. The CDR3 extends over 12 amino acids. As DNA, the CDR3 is TGTGCCAGCAGCCAACCAGACTATGGCTACACCTTC. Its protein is CASSQPDYGYTF.

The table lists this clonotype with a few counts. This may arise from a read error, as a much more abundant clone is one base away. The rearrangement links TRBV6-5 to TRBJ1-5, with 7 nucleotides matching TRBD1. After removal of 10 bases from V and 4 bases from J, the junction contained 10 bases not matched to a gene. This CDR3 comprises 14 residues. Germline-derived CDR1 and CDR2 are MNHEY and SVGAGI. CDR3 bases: TGTGCCACCAGCCGAGTACAGGGGAATCAGCCCCAGCATTTT. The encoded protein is CATSRVQGNQPQHF.

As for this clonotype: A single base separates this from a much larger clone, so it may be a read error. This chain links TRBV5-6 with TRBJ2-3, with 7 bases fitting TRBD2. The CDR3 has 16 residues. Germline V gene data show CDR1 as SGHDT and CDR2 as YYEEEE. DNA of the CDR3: TGTGCCAACAGCTGGGGGGGAACAGGTGGCACAGATACGCAGTATTTT. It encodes CANSWGGTGGTDTQYF.

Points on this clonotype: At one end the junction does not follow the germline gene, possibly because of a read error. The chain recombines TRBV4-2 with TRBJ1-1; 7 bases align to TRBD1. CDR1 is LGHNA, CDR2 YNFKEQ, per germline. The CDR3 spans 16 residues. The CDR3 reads CVSSQPQGTAITEAFF. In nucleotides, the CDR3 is TGTGTCAGCAGCCAGCCCCAAGGGACAGCGATCACTGAAGCTTTCTTT.

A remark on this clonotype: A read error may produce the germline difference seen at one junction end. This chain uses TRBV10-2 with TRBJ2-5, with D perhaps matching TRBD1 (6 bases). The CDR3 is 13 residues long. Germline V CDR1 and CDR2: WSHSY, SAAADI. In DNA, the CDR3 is TGCACCAGCAGTGTAACAGGGCAAGAGACCCAGTACTTC. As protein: CTSSVTGQETQYF.

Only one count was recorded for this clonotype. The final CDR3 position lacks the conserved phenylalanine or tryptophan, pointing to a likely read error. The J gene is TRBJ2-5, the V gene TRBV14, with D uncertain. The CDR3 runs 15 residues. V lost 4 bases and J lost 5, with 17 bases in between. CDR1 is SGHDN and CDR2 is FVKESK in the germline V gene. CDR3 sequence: CASSRPGQLLETQYL. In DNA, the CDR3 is TGTGCCAGCAGCCGCCCCGGGCAGCTCCTGGAGACCCAGTACCTC.

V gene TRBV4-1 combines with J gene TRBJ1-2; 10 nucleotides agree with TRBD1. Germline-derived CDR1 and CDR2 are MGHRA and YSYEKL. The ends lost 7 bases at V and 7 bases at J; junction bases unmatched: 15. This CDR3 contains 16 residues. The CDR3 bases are TGCGCCAGCAACCATACCCGGGACAGGGGTGGATGTGGCTACACCTTC. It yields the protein CASNHTRDRGGCGYTF.